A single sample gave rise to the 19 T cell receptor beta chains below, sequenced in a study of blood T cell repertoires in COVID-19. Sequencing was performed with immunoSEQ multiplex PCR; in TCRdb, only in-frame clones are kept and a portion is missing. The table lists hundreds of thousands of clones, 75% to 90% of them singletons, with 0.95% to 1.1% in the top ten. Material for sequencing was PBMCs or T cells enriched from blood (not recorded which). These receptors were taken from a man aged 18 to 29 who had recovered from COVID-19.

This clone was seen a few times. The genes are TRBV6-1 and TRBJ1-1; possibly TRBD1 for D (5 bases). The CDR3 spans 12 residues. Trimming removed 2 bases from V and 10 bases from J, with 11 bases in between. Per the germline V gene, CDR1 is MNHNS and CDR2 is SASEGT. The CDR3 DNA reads TGTGCCAGCAGTGAATTCAGGGATAGAGCTTTCTTT. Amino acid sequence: CASSEFRDRAFF.

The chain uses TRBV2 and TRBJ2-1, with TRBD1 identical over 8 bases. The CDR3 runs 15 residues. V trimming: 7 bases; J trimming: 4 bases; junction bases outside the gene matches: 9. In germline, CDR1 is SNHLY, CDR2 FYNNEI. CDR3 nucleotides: TGTGCCAGCAAGACCTCGACAGGGGATTACAATGAGCAGTTCTTC. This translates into CASKTSTGDYNEQFF. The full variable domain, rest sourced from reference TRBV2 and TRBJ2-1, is EPEVTQTPSHQVTQMGQEVILRCVPISNHLYFYWYRQILGQKVEFLVSFYNNEISEKSEIFDDQFSVERPDGSNFTLKIRSTKLEDSAMYFCASKTSTGDYNEQFFGPGTRLTVL.

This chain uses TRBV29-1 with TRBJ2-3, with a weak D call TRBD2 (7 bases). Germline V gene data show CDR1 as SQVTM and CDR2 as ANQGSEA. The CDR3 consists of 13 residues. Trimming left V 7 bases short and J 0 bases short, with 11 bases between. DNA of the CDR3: TGCAGCGGGGGGGGCACTAGCACAGATACGCAGTATTTT. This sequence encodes CSGGGTSTDTQYF.

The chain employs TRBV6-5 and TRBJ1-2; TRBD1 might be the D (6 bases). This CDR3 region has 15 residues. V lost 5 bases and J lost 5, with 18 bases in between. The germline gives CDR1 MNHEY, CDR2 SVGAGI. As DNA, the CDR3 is TGTGCCAGCAGTCACCGGGCAGGGGCCCAATATGGCTACACCTTC. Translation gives CASSHRAGAQYGYTF.

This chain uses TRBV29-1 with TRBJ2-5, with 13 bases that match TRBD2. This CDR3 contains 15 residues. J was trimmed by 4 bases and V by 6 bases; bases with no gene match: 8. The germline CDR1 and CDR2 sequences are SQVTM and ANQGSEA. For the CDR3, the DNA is TGCAGCGTCCTTGGACTAGCGGGAGTGGGAGAGACCCAGTACTTC. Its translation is CSVLGLAGVGETQYF. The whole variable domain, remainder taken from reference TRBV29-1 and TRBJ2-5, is SAVISQKPSRDICQRGTSLTIQCQVDSQVTMMFWYRQQPGQSLTLIATANQGSEATYESGFVIDKFPISRPNLTFSTLTVSNMSPEDSSIYLCSVLGLAGVGETQYFGPGTRLLVL.

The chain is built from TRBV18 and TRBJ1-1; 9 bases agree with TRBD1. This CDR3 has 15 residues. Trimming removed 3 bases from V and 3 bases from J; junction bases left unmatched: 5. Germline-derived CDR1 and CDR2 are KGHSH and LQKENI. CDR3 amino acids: CASSPGQGKDTEAFF. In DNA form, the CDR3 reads TGTGCCAGCTCACCCGGACAGGGGAAGGACACTGAAGCTTTCTTT.

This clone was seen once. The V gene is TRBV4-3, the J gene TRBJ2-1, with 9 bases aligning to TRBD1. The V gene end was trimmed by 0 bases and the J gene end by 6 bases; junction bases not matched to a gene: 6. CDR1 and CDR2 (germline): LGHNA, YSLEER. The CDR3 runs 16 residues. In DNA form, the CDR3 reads TGCGCCAGCAGCCAAGATGGGACAGGGACGTCCAATGAGCAGTTCTTC. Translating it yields CASSQDGTGTSNEQFF.

The DNA for the CDR3 is TGTGCCAGCAGCCAACCTCTAGCGGGGCGGGGCCACGAGCAGTACTTC. Translated, it gives CASSQPLAGRGHEQYF. The gene calls are TRBV3-1 (or the pseudogene TRBV3-2) and TRBJ2-7; 9 positions match TRBD2. J was trimmed by 5 bases and V by 2 bases; bases with no gene match: 10. Germline V CDR1 and CDR2: LGHDT, YNNKEL (reference sequence). The CDR3 sequence is 16 residues long.

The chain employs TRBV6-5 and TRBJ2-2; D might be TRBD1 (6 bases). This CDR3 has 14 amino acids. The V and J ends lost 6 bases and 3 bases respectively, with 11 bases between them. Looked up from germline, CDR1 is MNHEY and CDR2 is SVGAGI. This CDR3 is CASSTGTHTGELFF. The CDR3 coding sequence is TGTGCCAGCAGCACCGGGACACACACCGGGGAGCTGTTTTTT.

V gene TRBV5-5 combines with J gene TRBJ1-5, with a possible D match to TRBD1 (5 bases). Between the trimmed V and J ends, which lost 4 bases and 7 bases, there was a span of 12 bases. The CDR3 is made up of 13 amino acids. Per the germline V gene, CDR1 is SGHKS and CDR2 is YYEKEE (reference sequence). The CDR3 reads CASSGGDGQPQHF. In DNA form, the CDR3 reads TGTGCCAGCAGCGGCGGGGACGGCCAGCCCCAGCATTTT.

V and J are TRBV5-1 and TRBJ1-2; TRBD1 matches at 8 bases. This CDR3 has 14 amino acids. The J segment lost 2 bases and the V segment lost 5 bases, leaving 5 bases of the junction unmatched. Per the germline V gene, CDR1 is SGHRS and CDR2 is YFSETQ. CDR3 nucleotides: TGCGCCAGCAGGCCGGGACAGGAGAACTATGGCTACACCTTC. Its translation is CASRPGQENYGYTF.

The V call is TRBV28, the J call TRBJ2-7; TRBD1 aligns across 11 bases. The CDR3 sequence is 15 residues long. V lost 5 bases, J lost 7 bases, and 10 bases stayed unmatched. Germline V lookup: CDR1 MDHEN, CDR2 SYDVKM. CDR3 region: CASSGSDRGHGEQYF. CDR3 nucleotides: TGTGCCAGCAGTGGGTCGGACAGGGGGCATGGGGAGCAGTACTTC.

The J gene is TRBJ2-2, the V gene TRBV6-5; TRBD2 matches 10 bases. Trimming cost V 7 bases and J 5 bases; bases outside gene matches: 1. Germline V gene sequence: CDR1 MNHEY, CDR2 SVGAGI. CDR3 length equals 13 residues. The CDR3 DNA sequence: TGTGCCAGCATTAGCGGGAGGACCGGGGAGCTGTTTTTT. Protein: CASISGRTGELFF.

This CDR3 reads CASSPWGGRASNEQFF. The CDR3, as DNA: TGTGCCAGTAGTCCCTGGGGCGGGAGGGCTTCGAATGAGCAGTTCTTC. The rearrangement links TRBV19 to TRBJ2-1, with 9 bases aligning to TRBD2. Losses at the gene ends were 5 bases for V and 7 bases for J; bases not matched to a gene: 12. This CDR3 is 16 amino acids long. CDR1 LNHDA and CDR2 SQIVND come from the germline V gene (reference sequence). The full variable domain, with the rest looked up from reference TRBV19 and TRBJ2-1, is DGGITQSPKYLFRKEGQNVTLSCEQNLNHDAMYWYRQDPGQGLRLIYYSQIVNDFQKGDIAEGYSVSREKKESFPLTVTSAQKNPTAFYLCASSPWGGRASNEQFFGPGTRLTVL.

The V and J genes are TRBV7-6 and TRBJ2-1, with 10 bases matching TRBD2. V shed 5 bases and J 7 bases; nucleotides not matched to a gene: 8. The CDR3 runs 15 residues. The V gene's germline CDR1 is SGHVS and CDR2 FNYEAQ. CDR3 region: CASSPRTSGGNEQFF. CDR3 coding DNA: TGTGCCAGCAGCCCGAGGACTAGCGGAGGGAATGAGCAGTTCTTC.

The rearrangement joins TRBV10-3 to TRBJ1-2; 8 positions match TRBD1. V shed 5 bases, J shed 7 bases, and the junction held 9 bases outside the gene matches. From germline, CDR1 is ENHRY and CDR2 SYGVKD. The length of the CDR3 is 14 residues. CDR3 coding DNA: TGTGCCATCAGTCTGGACAGGGAATGGGCTGGCTACACCTTC. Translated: CAISLDREWAGYTF.

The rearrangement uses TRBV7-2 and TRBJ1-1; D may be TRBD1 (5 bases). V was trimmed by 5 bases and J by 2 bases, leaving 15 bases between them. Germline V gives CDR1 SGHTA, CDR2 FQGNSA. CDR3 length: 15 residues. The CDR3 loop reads CASSPRKGRNTEAFF. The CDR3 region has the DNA TGTGCCAGCAGCCCTCGCAAGGGGCGCAACACTGAAGCTTTCTTT.

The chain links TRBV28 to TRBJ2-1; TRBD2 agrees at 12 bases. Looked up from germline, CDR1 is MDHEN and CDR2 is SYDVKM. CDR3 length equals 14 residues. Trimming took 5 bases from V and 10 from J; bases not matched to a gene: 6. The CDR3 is CASSLTSGGLEQFF. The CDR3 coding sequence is TGTGCCAGCAGTCTTACTAGCGGGGGGTTGGAGCAGTTCTTC.

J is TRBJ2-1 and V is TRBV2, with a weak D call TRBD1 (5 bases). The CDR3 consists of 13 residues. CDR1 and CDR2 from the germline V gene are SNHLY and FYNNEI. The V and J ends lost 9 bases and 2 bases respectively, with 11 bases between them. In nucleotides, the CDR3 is TGTGCCAGAGAGCAGGGTCCCTACAATGAGCAGTTCTTC. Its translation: CAREQGPYNEQFF.